The 31 T cell receptor beta chains given below trace back to one sample, sequenced in a study of CD8 T cells in ankylosing spondylitis. Study-wide findings and caveats: Ankylosing spondylitis blood appeared to be characterized by a TCR beta motif of eight or nine highly homologous variants.

TCRdb re-called the 5' RACE reads with MiXCR, one entry per CDR3 protein. The repertoire holds 750,000 to 850,000 distinct CDR3 sequences, with approximately 10% as singletons. Their specific antigens are unknown. Sequenced material: blood, either unsorted or a sorted T cell fraction (not recorded which). These receptors all stem from a male donor with ankylosing spondylitis.

For the CDR3, the DNA is TGCAGCGCACAGGCGAGCCCCTACAATGAGCAGTTCTTC. Its translation: CSAQASPYNEQFF. The chain recombines TRBV29-1 with TRBJ2-1; D perhaps matches TRBD1 (5 bases). Germline-derived CDR1 and CDR2 are SQVTM and ANQGSEA. Trimming left V 7 bases short and J 2 bases short, with 12 bases between. The CDR3 length is 13 residues.

On this clonotype itself: This may stem from a read error, because a much larger clone lies one nucleotide away. This chain uses TRBV6-5 with TRBJ2-2; D remains unclear. The CDR3 contains 13 residues. CDR1 and CDR2 (germline): MNHEY, SVGAGI. The CDR3: CASSFTKTGELFF. CDR3 DNA: TGTGCCAGCAGTTTTACGAAAACCGGGGAGCTGTTTTTT.

This clonotype has more than one count but fewer than ten. The chain links TRBV20-1 to TRBJ2-5; perhaps TRBD1 as D (6 bases). Germline CDR1 reads DFQATT; CDR2 reads SNEGSKA (reference sequence). CDR3 length equals 15 residues. V lost 5 bases and J lost 5, with 21 bases in between. CDR3 bases: TGCAGTGCTGCAAGGACAGTCTATCCCACGGAGACCCAGTACTTC. Amino acid sequence: CSAARTVYPTETQYF.

At least ten counts were recorded for this clonotype. V is TRBV6-2 or TRBV6-3 and J is TRBJ1-1; D is unclear. The V gene's germline CDR1 is MNHEY and CDR2 SVGEGT. Trimming took off 8 bases at V and 3 bases at J, with 13 bases between the two ends. This CDR3 contains 13 residues. For the CDR3, the DNA is TGTGCCAGCCGTCGGCCGGGCGACACTGAAGCTTTCTTT. Its translation: CASRRPGDTEAFF.

The rearrangement links TRBV6-1 to TRBJ2-1, with a weak D call TRBD1 (6 bases). CDR1 and CDR2 from the germline V gene are MNHNS and SASEGT. CDR3 length: 13 residues. V was clipped by 6 bases and J by 10 bases, with 16 bases between them. The CDR3 reads CASSKNRVGEQFF. The CDR3 nucleotides are TGTGCCAGCAGCAAAAACAGGGTCGGGGAGCAGTTCTTC.

This clonotype was recorded at least ten times. J is TRBJ2-5 and V is TRBV5-1; a possible D gene is TRBD2 (6 bases). The CDR3 length is 13 residues. With 3 bases removed from V and 4 bases from J, the gap between germline ends came to 10 bases. The V gene's germline CDR1 is SGHRS and CDR2 YFSETQ. The CDR3 region has the DNA TGCGCCAGCAGCTACTTGGGAGGAGAGACCCAGTACTTC. Residues: CASSYLGGETQYF.

This clonotype was detected ten times or more. The chain has TRBV29-1 and TRBJ2-3; TRBD1 matches 8 bases. The germline V gene encodes CDR1 SQVTM and CDR2 ANQGSEA. The CDR3 contains 14 residues. The V gene end was trimmed by 6 bases and the J gene end by 4 bases; junction bases not matched to a gene: 9. CDR3 bases: TGCAGCGTGCGCGGGACAGGCAAATCAGATACGCAGTATTTT. Its protein is CSVRGTGKSDTQYF.

This clonotype appeared many times. The chain links TRBV12-3 or TRBV12-4 to TRBJ2-2; D possibly corresponds to TRBD2 (5 bases). This CDR3 is 14 amino acids long. The ends were cut back, 7 bases at V and 0 bases at J, with 9 bases in the middle. CDR3 region: CASIKGANTGELFF. In DNA form, the CDR3 reads TGTGCCAGCATTAAGGGAGCGAACACCGGGGAGCTGTTTTTT.

As regards this clonotype: A read error is possible here, since a much larger clone lies one base away. The rearrangement links TRBV27 to TRBJ1-1; 7 bases agree with TRBD1. The CDR3 consists of 13 residues. Germline CDR1 and CDR2: MNHEY and SMNVEV (reference sequence). Trimming removed 5 bases from V and 4 bases from J; junction bases left unmatched: 4. The chain's CDR3 is CASSKQGSTEAFF. DNA of the CDR3: TGTGCCAGCAGTAAACAGGGGAGCACTGAAGCTTTCTTT.

The sample holds a few counts of this clonotype. The genes are TRBV10-3 and TRBJ2-1, with 7 bases lining up with TRBD2. Germline V gene lookup returns CDR1 ENHRY and CDR2 SYGVKD. Germline trimming cut 7 bases from V and 4 bases from J; bases unmatched to any gene: 4. This CDR3 has 13 residues. The CDR3 nucleotides are TGTGCCATCACCGGGACTACTTACAATGAGCAGTTCTTC. It translates to CAITGTTYNEQFF.

Only a few counts were recorded for this clonotype. The V gene is TRBV7-2, the J gene TRBJ2-3; 7 bases map to TRBD1. Trimming at V came to 2 bases and at J to 0 bases, leaving 8 bases not matched to a gene. Germline V gene data show CDR1 as SGHTA and CDR2 as FQGNSA. This CDR3 comprises 17 residues. The CDR3 DNA sequence: TGTGCCAGCAGCTTAAAGGTACAGGGGCTAAGCACAGATACGCAGTATTTT. This codes for CASSLKVQGLSTDTQYF.

The chain links TRBV3-1 to TRBJ1-1; TRBD1 aligns across 8 bases. The germline V gene has CDR1 LGHDT and CDR2 YNNKEL (reference sequence). V lost 4 bases and J lost 5; bases outside the gene matches: 6. The CDR3 is 14 residues long. CDR3 region: CASSLQGGWTEAFF. The CDR3 DNA sequence: TGTGCCAGCAGCCTACAGGGGGGGTGGACTGAAGCTTTCTTT.

The chain carries TRBV6-2 or TRBV6-3 and TRBJ2-7; 12 nucleotides align to TRBD2. The CDR3 has 15 amino acids. CDR1 is MNHEY and CDR2 is SVGEGT in the germline V gene. V lost 2 bases, J lost 3 bases, and 2 bases stayed unmatched. In nucleotides, the CDR3 is TGTGCCAGCAGTTACCGGACTAGCGGGATCTACGAGCAGTACTTC. Protein product: CASSYRTSGIYEQYF.

This clonotype was seen repeatedly, ten times or more. The chain is built from TRBV10-3 and TRBJ2-1; D is possibly TRBD2 (5 bases). V was pared by 6 bases and J by 8 bases, with 14 bases between. The CDR3 is made up of 13 amino acids. The germline V gene encodes CDR1 ENHRY and CDR2 SYGVKD. CDR3 residues: CAIRVSGSDEQFF. The CDR3 DNA reads as TGTGCCATCAGAGTCTCCGGTAGCGATGAGCAGTTCTTC.

The table lists this clonotype with a few counts. The chain combines TRBV20-1 with TRBJ2-5, with 9 nucleotides matching TRBD2. V gave up 1 base and J gave up 2 bases; unmatched junction bases: 8. CDR1 and CDR2 (germline): DFQATT, SNEGSKA (reference sequence). This CDR3 contains 16 residues. CDR3 in DNA: TGCAGTGCTAGAGCGTTTAGCGGGAGTGGGCAAGAGACCCAGTACTTC. It yields the protein CSARAFSGSGQETQYF.

The chain combines TRBV20-1 with TRBJ2-1, with TRBD2 matching 13 bases. Trimming at V came to 6 bases and at J to 7 bases, leaving 9 bases not matched to a gene. CDR1 and CDR2 (germline): DFQATT, SNEGSKA (reference sequence). The CDR3 totals 15 residues. The CDR3 DNA is TGCAGTGCAGACCGACTAGCGGGAGGTCTTAATGAGCAGTTCTTC. Translated, it gives CSADRLAGGLNEQFF.

This clonotype was counted between two and nine times. The V gene is TRBV20-1, the J gene TRBJ2-4; the D is unclear. V dropped 6 bases and J dropped 0 bases, with 12 bases sitting between them. Germline CDR1 reads DFQATT; CDR2 reads SNEGSKA (reference sequence). This CDR3 region has 14 residues. For the CDR3, the DNA is TGCAGTGCGCCTCCCCCGCTAGCCAAAAACATTCAGTACTTC. This encodes CSAPPPLAKNIQYF.

V usage is TRBV18 and J usage is TRBJ2-1; D is possibly TRBD1 (6 bases). V was shortened by 0 bases and J by 7 bases, with 13 bases between the two germline ends. Germline V gives CDR1 KGHSH, CDR2 LQKENI. The CDR3 spans 15 residues. The CDR3 DNA sequence: TGTGCCAGCTCACCACCCTCCCAGGGGTGGAATGAGCAGTTCTTC. The encoded protein is CASSPPSQGWNEQFF. The full variable domain, completed using reference TRBV18 and TRBJ2-1, is NAGVMQNPRHLVRRRGQEARLRCSPMKGHSHVYWYRQLPEEGLKFMVYLQKENIIDESGMPKERFSAEFPKEGPSILRIQQVVRGDSAAYFCASSPPSQGWNEQFFGPGTRLTVL.

The chain employs TRBV20-1 and TRBJ2-2; D is tentatively TRBD1 or TRBD2 (6 bases each). The CDR3 consists of 13 residues. CDR1 and CDR2 (germline): DFQATT, SNEGSKA (reference sequence). The V gene lost 6 bases and the J gene lost 3 bases, with 11 bases spanning the gap. The CDR3 nucleotides read TGCAGTGCAGGAGGGGGGTACACCGGGGAGCTGTTTTTT. This sequence encodes CSAGGGYTGELFF.

There are many counts of this clonotype. The chain has TRBV27 and TRBJ2-1; no reliable D call. This CDR3 spans 13 amino acids. Germline V gene sequence: CDR1 MNHEY, CDR2 SMNVEV (reference sequence). The V end lost 7 bases, the J end lost 3 bases, and 10 bases lay between the germline ends. The DNA for the CDR3 is TGTGCCAGCAAGCGACGGAGCTACAATGAGCAGTTCTTC. It yields the protein CASKRRSYNEQFF.

There are a few counts of this clonotype. The rearrangement links TRBV7-3 to TRBJ1-2; 8 nucleotides agree with TRBD1. V lost 3 bases and J lost 4; bases outside the gene matches: 7. The CDR3 runs to 15 residues. Per germline, CDR1 SGHTA and CDR2 FQGTGA. The CDR3 bases are TGTGCCAGCAGCTTCCGGACAGGGAATTCCTATGGCTACACCTTC. Encoded protein: CASSFRTGNSYGYTF.

The rearrangement uses TRBV7-2 and TRBJ1-2; weak D call: TRBD1 (5 bases). Germline CDR1 reads SGHTA; CDR2 reads FQGNSA. Between the trimmed V and J ends, which lost 8 bases and 2 bases, there was a span of 15 bases. This CDR3 has 14 amino acids. CDR3 loop: CASYVLGLNYGYTF. CDR3 DNA sequence: TGTGCCAGCTACGTCCTGGGACTGAACTATGGCTACACCTTC.

The table lists this clonotype with a few counts. J is TRBJ1-1 and V is TRBV5-1; no reliable D call. Germline loops: CDR1 SGHRS, CDR2 YFSETQ. The CDR3 loop spans 13 amino acids. Trimming stripped 4 bases from V and 11 bases from J, with 18 bases between. CDR3 protein: CASSRETPMDAFF. As DNA, the CDR3 is TGCGCCAGCAGCCGGGAGACACCTATGGATGCTTTCTTT.

This clonotype was counted at least ten times. The rearrangement uses TRBV9 and TRBJ1-2, with TRBD1 matching over 7 bases. The junction had 8 bases not matched to a gene; V was cut back by 3 bases and J by 0 bases. Germline CDR1 is SGDLS and CDR2 is YYNGEE. This CDR3 region has 16 residues. The chain's CDR3 is CASSAPTQGANYGYTF. In DNA form, the CDR3 reads TGTGCCAGCAGCGCGCCAACCCAGGGGGCTAACTATGGCTACACCTTC.

This clonotype was seen a few times. CDR3 DNA sequence: TGCGCCAGCAGCCAAGTAATAGCTGGGACCGGGGAGCTGTTTTTT. This translates into CASSQVIAGTGELFF. The chain couples TRBV4-3 to TRBJ2-2; no clear D. The CDR3 is made up of 15 amino acids. Trimming removed 1 base from V and 5 bases from J, with 11 bases in between. CDR1 is LGHNA, CDR2 YSLEER, per germline.

The chain recombines TRBV29-1 with TRBJ2-7, with D tentatively TRBD2 (5 bases). V was shortened by 4 bases and J by 4 bases, with 26 bases between the two germline ends. The CDR3 has 17 amino acids. Looked up from germline, CDR1 is SQVTM and CDR2 is ANQGSEA. CDR3 coding DNA: TGCAGCGTTGGGAGGAGTTGGGGAAGAAGCGGTGGGTACGAGCAGTACTTC. This translates into CSVGRSWGRSGGYEQYF.

The chain carries TRBV9 and TRBJ2-5, with TRBD2 as a possible D gene (5 bases). The V end was cut by 1 base, the J end by 2 bases, with 12 bases between. Germline V CDR1 and CDR2: SGDLS, YYNGEE. The CDR3 loop spans 15 amino acids. Here the CDR3 reads CASSVKLGFQETQYF. Here the CDR3 DNA reads TGTGCCAGCAGCGTAAAACTAGGGTTTCAAGAGACCCAGTACTTC.

This clonotype came up many times. In DNA, the CDR3 is TGTGCCAGCAGTTATTATGGGGGCACTGAAGCTTTCTTT. This codes for CASSYYGGTEAFF. This chain connects TRBV6-5 to TRBJ1-1; the D gene is possibly TRBD1 (5 bases). Germline V gene sequence: CDR1 MNHEY, CDR2 SVGAGI. V lost 3 bases and J lost 4, with 9 bases in between. The CDR3 consists of 13 residues.

This clonotype appeared many times. This chain connects TRBV29-1 to TRBJ1-1; D possibly corresponds to TRBD1 (6 bases). Germline V lookup: CDR1 SQVTM, CDR2 ANQGSEA. The ends were cut back, 4 bases at V and 5 bases at J, with 14 bases in the middle. The CDR3 runs 13 residues. CDR3 sequence (DNA): TGCAGCGTTGGACACAGGGTGGCTACTGAAGCTTTCTTT. It encodes CSVGHRVATEAFF.

This chain uses TRBV11-3 with TRBJ2-1; TRBD2 matches at 7 bases. After removal of 5 bases from V and 8 bases from J, the junction contained 9 bases not matched to a gene. This CDR3 comprises 14 residues. Germline V gene sequence: CDR1 SGHNT, CDR2 YENEEA. The CDR3 here is CASSPSAGNDEQFF. The DNA of the CDR3 is TGTGCCAGCAGCCCTTCAGCGGGGAATGATGAGCAGTTCTTC.

There are a few counts of this clonotype. The chain combines TRBV10-3 with TRBJ1-2, with D possibly matching TRBD1 (5 bases). CDR3 length: 15 amino acids. Germline V gives CDR1 ENHRY, CDR2 SYGVKD. Trimming shortened V by 0 bases and J by 6 bases, and 14 bases separated the two germline ends. This chain's CDR3 is CAISESGTAAHGYTF. Here the CDR3 DNA reads TGTGCCATCAGTGAGTCTGGGACCGCCGCTCATGGCTACACCTTC.